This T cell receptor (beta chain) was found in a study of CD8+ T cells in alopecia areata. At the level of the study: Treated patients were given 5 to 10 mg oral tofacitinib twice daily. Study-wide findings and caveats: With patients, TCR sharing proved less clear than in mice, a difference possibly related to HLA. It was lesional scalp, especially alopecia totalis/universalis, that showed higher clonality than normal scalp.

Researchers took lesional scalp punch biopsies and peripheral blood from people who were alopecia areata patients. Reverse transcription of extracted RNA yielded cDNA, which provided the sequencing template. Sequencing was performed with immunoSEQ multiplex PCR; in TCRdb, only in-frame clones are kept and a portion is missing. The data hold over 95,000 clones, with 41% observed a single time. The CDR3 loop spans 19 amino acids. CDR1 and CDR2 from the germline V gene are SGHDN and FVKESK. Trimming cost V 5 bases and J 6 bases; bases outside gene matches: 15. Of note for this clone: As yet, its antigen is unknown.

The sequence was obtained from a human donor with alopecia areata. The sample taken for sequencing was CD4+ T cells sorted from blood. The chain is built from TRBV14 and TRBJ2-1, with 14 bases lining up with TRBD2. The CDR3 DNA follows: TGTGCCAGCAGCTCCATCTTCGTGGGACTAGCGGGAGTAGGCAATGAGCAGTTCTTC. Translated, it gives CASSSIFVGLAGVGNEQFF.